This TCR beta chain derives from a study of T and B cells in COVID-19 patients. Whole-study results and caveats: Sorted SARS-CoV-2-responsive or tetramer+ T cells and CD4+, regulatory and CD8+ subsets were not yet sequenced.

This clonotype was counted between two and nine times. Its antigen remains unknown. Each TRB amplification used about 250-550 ng of genomic DNA from blood. TRB rearrangements were amplified by multiplex PCR with BIOMED2 TRB-A/B primers. One entry per CDR3 protein results from TCRdb running MiXCR on the multiplex PCR reads. Of thousands of distinct CDR3 sequences listed, roughly 20% are singletons. The CDR3 contains 16 residues. The V end lost 5 bases, the J end lost 7 bases, and 20 bases lay between the germline ends. The V gene's germline CDR1 is SGHDN and CDR2 FVKESK. The sequenced material came from blood. This sequence joins TRBV14 and TRBJ1-4; no firm D call. The receptor was isolated from a human donor who had recovered from COVID-19. CDR3 protein: CASSTRTFPSREKLFF. The CDR3 DNA reads TGTGCCAGCAGCACCCGGACTTTTCCTTCTCGTGAAAAACTGTTTTTT. The full variable domain, in which reference TRBV14 and TRBJ1-4 provide the parts outside the CDR3, is EAGVTQFPSHSVIEKGQTVTLRCDPISGHDNLYWYRRVMGKEIKFLLHFVKESKQDESGMPNNRFLAERTGGTYSTLKVQPAELEDSGVYFCASSTRTFPSREKLFFGSGTQLSVL.